This T cell receptor (beta chain) was recovered during a study of shared T cell receptors in the human thymus. The protocol was immunoSEQ multiplex PCR, while the TCRdb copy is restricted to in-frame clones and leaves out a portion. Of 650,000 to 950,000 clones detected, 80% to 90% appear once; the ten largest clones hold around 0.01%. CDR1 and CDR2 (germline): SGHRS, YFSETQ. V lost 5 bases and J lost 1; bases outside the gene matches: 4. There are 14 residues in the CDR3. This sample was shared with a second study, whose subject was human thymus T cells. This second report adds: Immunologically healthy infants in Finland undergoing congenital heart defect surgery were the donors.

The chain has TRBV5-1 and TRBJ1-1, with TRBD1 identical over 8 bases. Material: thymocytes. The TCR sequence derives from a girl under three years old with a congenital heart defect. CDR3 loop: CASRKGQGNTEAFF. The CDR3, as DNA: TGCGCCAGCAGGAAAGGACAGGGGAACACTGAAGCTTTCTTT.